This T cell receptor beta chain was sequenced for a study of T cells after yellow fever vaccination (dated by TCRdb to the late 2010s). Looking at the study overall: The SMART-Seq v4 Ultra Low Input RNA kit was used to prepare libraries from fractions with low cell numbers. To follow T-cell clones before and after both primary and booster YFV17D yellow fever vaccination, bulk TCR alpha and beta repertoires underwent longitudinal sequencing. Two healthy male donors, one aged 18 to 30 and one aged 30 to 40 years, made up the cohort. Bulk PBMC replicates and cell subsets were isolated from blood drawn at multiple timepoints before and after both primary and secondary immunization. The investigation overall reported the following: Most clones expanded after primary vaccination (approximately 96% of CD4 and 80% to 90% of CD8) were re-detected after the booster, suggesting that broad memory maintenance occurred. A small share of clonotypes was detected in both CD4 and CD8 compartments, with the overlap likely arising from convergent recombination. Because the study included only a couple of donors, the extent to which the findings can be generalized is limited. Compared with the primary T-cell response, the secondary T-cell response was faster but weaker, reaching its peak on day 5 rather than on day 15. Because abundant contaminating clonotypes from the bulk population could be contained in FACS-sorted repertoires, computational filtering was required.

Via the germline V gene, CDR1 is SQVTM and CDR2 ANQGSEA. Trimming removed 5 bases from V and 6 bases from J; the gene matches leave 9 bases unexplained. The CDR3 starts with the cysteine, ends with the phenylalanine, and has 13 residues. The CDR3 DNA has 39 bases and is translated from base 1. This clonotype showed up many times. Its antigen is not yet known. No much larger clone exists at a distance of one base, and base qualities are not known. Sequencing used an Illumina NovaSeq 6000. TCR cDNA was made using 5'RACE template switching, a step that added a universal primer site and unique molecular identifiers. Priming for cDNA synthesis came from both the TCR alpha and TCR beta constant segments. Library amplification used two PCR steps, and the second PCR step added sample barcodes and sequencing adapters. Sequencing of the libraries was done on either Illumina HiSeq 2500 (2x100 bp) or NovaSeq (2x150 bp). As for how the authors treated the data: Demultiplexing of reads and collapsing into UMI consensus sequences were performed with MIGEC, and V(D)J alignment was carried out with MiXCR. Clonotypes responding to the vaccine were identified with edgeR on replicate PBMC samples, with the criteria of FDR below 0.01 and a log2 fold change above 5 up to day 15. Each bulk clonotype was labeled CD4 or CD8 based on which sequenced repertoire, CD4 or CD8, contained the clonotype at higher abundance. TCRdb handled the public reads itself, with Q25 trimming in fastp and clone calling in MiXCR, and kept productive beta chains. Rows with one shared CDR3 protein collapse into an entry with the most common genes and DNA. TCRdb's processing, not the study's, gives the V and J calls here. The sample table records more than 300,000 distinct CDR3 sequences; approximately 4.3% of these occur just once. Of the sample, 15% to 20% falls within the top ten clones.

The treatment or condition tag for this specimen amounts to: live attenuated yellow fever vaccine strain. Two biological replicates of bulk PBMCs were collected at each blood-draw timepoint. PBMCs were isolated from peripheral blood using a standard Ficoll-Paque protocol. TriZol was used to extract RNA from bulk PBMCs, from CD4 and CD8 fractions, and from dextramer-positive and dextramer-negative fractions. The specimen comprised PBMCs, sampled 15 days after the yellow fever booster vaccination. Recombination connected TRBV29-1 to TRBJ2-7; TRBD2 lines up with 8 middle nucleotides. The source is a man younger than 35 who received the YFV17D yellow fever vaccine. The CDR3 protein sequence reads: CSVRGGYGSEQYF. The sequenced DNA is TGCAGCGTTCGCGGGGGGTACGGGAGCGAGCAGTACTTC.